The text below deals with one TCR beta chain. The junction does not match germline at one end; this may be a read error. Sample-barcoded 5' priming and a J-beta primer mix drove a second PCR of about 7 to 12 cycles. TCRdb processed the 5' RACE reads anew with MiXCR; each CDR3 protein has one entry. The sample lists about 970,000 distinct CDR3 sequences; roughly 50% were seen once. The CDR3 consists of 15 residues. Germline values: CDR1 MNHEY, CDR2 SVGAGI. The data belong to a study of blood T cells in healthy people across ages. The clonotype comes from a woman in her fifties or sixties in good health. The sample comprised blood. The V gene is TRBV6-5, the J gene TRBJ2-6; no reliable D call. This CDR3 reads CASRLIHSWANVLTF. The CDR3 DNA reads as TGTGCCAGCCGGCTTATCCACTCTTGGGCCAACGTCCTGACTTTC.